This TCR beta chain was sequenced in a study of blood T cell repertoires in COVID-19. Study details: The cDNA or gDNA used as material had been derived from T cells, B-cell-depleted T cells, or PBMCs.

With 0 bases clipped from V and 2 bases from J, the junction kept 3 bases outside the gene matches. Germline lookup yields CDR1 GTSNPN and CDR2 SVGIG (reference sequence). The CDR3 totals 14 residues. Sequenced by immunoSEQ multiplex PCR; TCRdb stores in-frame clones only, minus some. The table includes some 130,000 clones, approximately 87% detected once. The chain combines TRBV30 with TRBJ1-2, with 7 bases matching TRBD1. The sequence was obtained from a woman aged 55 to 70 with acute or convalescent COVID-19. What was sequenced was peripheral blood. The CDR3 DNA sequence: TGTGCCTGGAGTGTACTGACAGGGAACTATGGCTACACCTTC. Its protein is CAWSVLTGNYGYTF. Using reference TRBV30 and TRBJ1-2 for the parts outside the CDR3, the full variable domain is SQTIHQWPATLVQPVGSPLSLECTVEGTSNPNLYWYRQAAGRGLQLLFYSVGIGQISSEVPQNLSASRPQDRQFILSSKKLLLSDSGFYLCAWSVLTGNYGYTFGSGTRLTVV.